The 13 T cell receptor beta chains below all came from one sample that was sequenced in a study of human T cells and chemical hapten exposure. TCRdb re-called the RACE reads with MiXCR, one entry per CDR3 protein. The data contain 80,000 to 100,000 distinct CDR3 sequences, under 9% of them singletons. The time point denotes: patch test 1, 2 weeks after DPC sensitization. Indicated treatment: therapeutic diphenylcyclopropenone sensitization with weekly scalp DPC. The material sequenced was whole blood, taken in connection with sensitization to the hapten diphenylcyclopropenone (DPC). All receptors derive from a young woman with alopecia areata. Some clones in this sample may be carry-over from other donors' samples.

There are a few counts of this clonotype. This chain joins TRBV10-3 and TRBJ2-4; D is perhaps TRBD1 (6 bases). The CDR3 runs 14 residues. Germline CDR1 ENHRY, CDR2 SYGVKD. Trimming removed 2 bases from V and 4 bases from J, with 9 bases in between. CDR3 nucleotides: TGTGCCATCAGTGAGGGAGGACAGAAAAACATTCAGTACTTC. It codes for CAISEGGQKNIQYF.

This clonotype was recorded at least ten times. The gene calls are TRBV5-6 and TRBJ1-3; the D gene is possibly TRBD1 (5 bases). V was trimmed by 3 bases and J by 0 bases, leaving 7 bases between them. This CDR3 region has 14 residues. CDR1 and CDR2 (germline): SGHDT, YYEEEE. The CDR3, as DNA: TGTGCCAGCAGCTGGGGCAACTCTGGAAACACCATATATTTT. Amino acids: CASSWGNSGNTIYF.

This clonotype was counted only a few times. The CDR3 sequence is CASSSFGGGNSPLHF. Written as DNA, the CDR3 is TGTGCCAGCAGCTCGTTTGGTGGGGGCAATTCACCCCTCCACTTT. This sequence joins TRBV7-9 and TRBJ1-6; a weak D match, TRBD1 (6 bases). The germline CDR1 and CDR2 sequences are SEHNR and FQNEAQ (reference sequence). V was pared by 4 bases and J by 7 bases, with 14 bases between. The CDR3 runs to 15 residues.

The chain has TRBV27 and TRBJ1-5; TRBD1 might be the D (6 bases). The CDR3 spans 19 residues. Germline assignment: CDR1 MNHEY and CDR2 SMNVEV (reference sequence). V lost 4 bases and J lost 2, with 24 bases in between. This CDR3 reads CASSSYPPHRARGNQPQHF. CDR3 in DNA: TGTGCCAGCAGTTCGTATCCTCCCCACAGGGCCAGGGGCAATCAGCCCCAGCATTTT.

The table lists this clonotype with many counts. The chain couples TRBV3-1 to TRBJ1-6; no firm D call. The CDR3 loop spans 15 amino acids. The germline gives CDR1 LGHDT, CDR2 YNNKEL (reference sequence). Deletions cut 3 bases from V and 7 bases from J, with 13 bases between. The CDR3 loop is CASSQGARRNSPLHF. In DNA form, the CDR3 reads TGTGCCAGCAGCCAGGGAGCCAGGAGAAATTCACCCCTCCACTTT.

This rearrangement joins TRBV18 to TRBJ1-6; D is possibly TRBD1 (6 bases). From germline, CDR1 is KGHSH and CDR2 LQKENI. The CDR3 loop spans 15 amino acids. Trimming cost V 3 bases and J 7 bases, with 13 bases left between them. CDR3 coding DNA: TGTGCCAGCTCACCGTCGAACAGGGAGAATTCACCCCTCCACTTT. Its translation is CASSPSNRENSPLHF.

The CDR3 sequence: CASSLDNTGELFF. As DNA, the CDR3 is TGCGCCAGCAGCTTGGACAACACCGGGGAGCTGTTTTTT. The chain employs TRBV5-1 and TRBJ2-2; D ambiguous. The CDR3 loop spans 13 amino acids. CDR1 is SGHRS, CDR2 YFSETQ, per germline. Deletions cut 0 bases from V and 2 bases from J, with 2 bases between.

This clonotype showed up many times. The chain employs TRBV11-2 and TRBJ2-1; D is unresolved. This CDR3 is built from 12 residues. Germline V gene data show CDR1 as SGHAT and CDR2 as FQNNGV. V dropped 4 bases and J dropped 5 bases, with 6 bases sitting between them. The DNA for the CDR3 is TGTGCCAGCAGCTATGACCACAATGAGCAGTTCTTC. Amino acids: CASSYDHNEQFF.

There are many counts of this clonotype. The CDR3 loop reads CASSLNPDRGGNEQYF. In DNA, the CDR3 is TGTGCCAGCAGCTTAAATCCCGACAGGGGAGGTAACGAGCAGTACTTC. The chain has TRBV7-9 and TRBJ2-7; 8 bases fit TRBD1. CDR3 length: 16 amino acids. Germline CDR1 SEHNR, CDR2 FQNEAQ (reference sequence). The J segment lost 5 bases and the V segment lost 2 bases, leaving 11 bases of the junction unmatched.

The V gene is TRBV5-1, the J gene TRBJ2-1; D possibly uses TRBD1 or TRBD2 (5 bases each). The germline V gene has CDR1 SGHRS and CDR2 YFSETQ. The CDR3 runs to 20 residues. Trimming took off 3 bases at V and 1 base at J, with 26 bases between the two ends. This CDR3 is CASSSTPLSGTYGSYNEQFF. The CDR3 DNA is TGCGCCAGCAGCTCCACACCACTTTCAGGGACCTATGGTTCCTACAATGAGCAGTTCTTC.

The V gene is TRBV19, the J gene TRBJ1-2; D not resolved. This CDR3 has 15 residues. Germline V gene sequence: CDR1 LNHDA, CDR2 SQIVND (reference sequence). V was clipped by 5 bases and J by 1 base, with 14 bases between them. DNA for the CDR3: TGTGCCAGTAGTTCTGTGGGTACGGGTAACTATGGCTACACCTTC. Protein sequence: CASSSVGTGNYGYTF.

This clonotype has a count of ten or more. The chain recombines TRBV3-1 with TRBJ2-3; weak D call: TRBD2 (5 bases). V was shortened by 4 bases and J by 11 bases, with 16 bases between the two germline ends. The CDR3 contains 13 residues. The germline V gene has CDR1 LGHDT and CDR2 YNNKEL (reference sequence). The CDR3 spells CASSPYTRAMQYF. CDR3 in DNA: TGTGCCAGCAGCCCATACACTAGGGCGATGCAGTATTTT.

The chain couples TRBV18 to TRBJ2-2; TRBD1 might be the D (5 bases). This CDR3 is 13 amino acids long. V was shortened by 3 bases and J by 6 bases, with 8 bases between the two germline ends. CDR1 is KGHSH and CDR2 is LQKENI in the germline V gene. In DNA, the CDR3 is TGTGCCAGCTCACCTGACAGCCCCGGGGAGCTGTTTTTT. Its protein is CASSPDSPGELFF.